This T cell receptor (beta chain) was documented in a study of T-cell reconstitution after alpha-beta-depleted transplantation in children. This clonotype was found a few times. Unique molecular identifiers were used to barcode this TCRbeta library. TCRdb processed the PCR reads anew with MiXCR; each CDR3 protein has one entry. The table lists more than 450,000 distinct CDR3 sequences, approximately 20% of them singletons. This TCR came from a human donor who donated a stem cell graft to a child with acute lymphoblastic leukemia. The source material was PBMCs from the stem cell graft donor, sampled from the stem cell graft.

CDR3 bases: TGTGCCAGCAGCTTAGACCGCAGGGGGGAGGCTTTCTTT. It yields the protein CASSLDRRGEAFF. The V call is TRBV11-2, the J call TRBJ1-1; 7 bases are a match to TRBD1. The CDR3 runs 13 residues. Germline lookup yields CDR1 SGHAT and CDR2 FQNNGV. Trimming cost V 0 bases and J 11 bases; bases outside gene matches: 6.